The present entry profiles one T cell receptor beta chain with its context. Its target is not known. These data are taken from a study of shared clonotypes between healthy human individuals. General observations from the study: Rarefaction showed that sequencing of sorted subsets was incomplete (despite large depth). All-four-donor shared clonotypes had higher generation probabilities than non-shared clonotypes did. Sequencing depth was predicted to influence how clonotypes are shared among donors.

TCRdb's table, derived via immunoSEQ multiplex PCR, lists solely in-frame clones and lacks some. The data contain about 600,000 clones, about 97% of them seen just once; the ten biggest clones take up about 0.057%. The CDR3 spans 14 residues. Germline V lookup: CDR1 MNHEY, CDR2 SMNVEV (reference sequence). V lost 6 bases, J lost 7 bases, and 19 bases lay in between. What was sequenced was naive CD4+ T cells sorted from blood. Stated subset: CD45RA+ positively selected. V is TRBV27 and J is TRBJ2-7; the D gene is possibly TRBD1 (7 bases). The sequence was collected from a woman aged 25-40 years in good health. The CDR3 DNA follows: TGTGCCAGCAGCCGACAGGGAGGATTGGGTGAGCAGTACTTC. It codes for CASSRQGGLGEQYF.